The clone carrying this T cell receptor (beta chain) was counted between two and nine times. The data originate from a study of blood T cells in healthy people across ages. Per sample, at least 6 micrograms of total RNA were extracted. Primers used in a second PCR of roughly 6 to 11 cycles were a sample-barcoded 5' primer and a J-beta primer mix. TCRdb processed the 5' RACE reads anew with MiXCR; each CDR3 protein has one entry. The table records roughly 800,000 distinct CDR3 sequences, 20% to 25% of them present only once. The sample was also linked to a second study, of T cells of mothers and their children. That paper adds: About six children, together with their three healthy Caucasian mothers, made up the donors.

The specimen sequenced was blood. The receptor was derived from a boy younger than 18 in good health.

CDR3 in amino acids: CASSWGQRFVAFF. DNA of the CDR3: TGTGCCAGCAGTTGGGGACAGCGGTTTGTAGCTTTCTTT. The chain recombines TRBV27 with TRBJ1-1; 7 bases fit TRBD1. The CDR3 is 13 amino acids. Germline V lookup: CDR1 MNHEY, CDR2 SMNVEV (reference sequence). V trimming: 4 bases; J trimming: 10 bases; junction bases outside the gene matches: 9.